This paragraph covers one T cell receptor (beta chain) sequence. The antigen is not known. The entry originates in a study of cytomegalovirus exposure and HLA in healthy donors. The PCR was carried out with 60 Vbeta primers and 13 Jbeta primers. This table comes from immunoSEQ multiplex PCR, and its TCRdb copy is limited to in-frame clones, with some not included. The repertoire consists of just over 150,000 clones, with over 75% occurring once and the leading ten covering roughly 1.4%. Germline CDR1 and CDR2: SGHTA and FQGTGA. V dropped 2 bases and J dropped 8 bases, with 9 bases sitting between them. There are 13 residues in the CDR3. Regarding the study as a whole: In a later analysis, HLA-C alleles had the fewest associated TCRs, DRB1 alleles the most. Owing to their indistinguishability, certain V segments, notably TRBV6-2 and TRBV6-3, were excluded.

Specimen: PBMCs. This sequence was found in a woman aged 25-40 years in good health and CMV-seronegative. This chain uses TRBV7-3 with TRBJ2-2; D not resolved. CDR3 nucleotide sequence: TGTGCCAGCAGCTTATCAGCGAGGGGGGAGCTGTTTTTT. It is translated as CASSLSARGELFF.